This is a list of T cell receptor beta chains from one sample in a study of blood T cell repertoires in COVID-19. TCRdb keeps only in-frame clones here, not all; method: immunoSEQ multiplex PCR. The table lists hundreds of thousands of clones, roughly 85% of them singletons. The sequenced material came from PBMCs or T cells enriched from blood (not recorded which). The origin of the receptors is a woman aged 50 to 60 with acute COVID-19. The CDR3 runs from the conserved cysteine through the conserved F or W. A D gene is named only where the DNA matches it firmly. Some rows mark clone size as missing; the rest say once, few, many or name a class of expanded clone.

. TRBD2 TRBJ2-1 TRBV6-6 CASSRAGGPGNEQFF TGTGCCAGCAGTAGAGCGGGGGGGCCGGGCAATGAGCAGTTCTTC
. TRBD2 TRBJ2-5 TRBV30 CAWRASGGQETQYF TGTGCCTGGAGGGCTAGCGGGGGCCAAGAGACCCAGTACTTC
. . TRBJ1-2 TRBV25-1 CASSEQSPNYGYTF TGTGCCAGCAGTGAACAGTCCCCTAACTATGGCTACACCTTC
. TRBD1 TRBJ1-2 TRBV7-3 CASSPDRGYGYTF TGTGCCAGCAGCCCCGACAGGGGCTATGGCTACACCTTC
once . TRBJ1-2 TRBV7-9 CASSNDARGYGYTF TGTGCCAGCAGCAACGATGCCCGGGGTTATGGCTACACCTTC
. . TRBJ1-1 TRBV4-1 CASRLMTADTSGIRAFF TGCGCCAGCAGGTTAATGACGGCGGATACCTCAGGGATTCGAGCTTTCTTT
once . TRBJ1-1 TRBV19 CASSQGNTEAFF TGTGCCAGTAGTCAGGGGAACACTGAAGCTTTCTTT
. . TRBJ1-1 TRBV27 CASSLLRQQNTEAFF TGTGCCAGCAGTTTACTCCGACAGCAGAACACTGAAGCTTTCTTT
. . TRBJ1-2 TRBV19 CASFQGGNGYTF TGTGCCAGTTTCCAAGGGGGAAATGGCTACACCTTC
. TRBD2 TRBJ2-5 TRBV7-2 CASSWTSGSQETQYF TGTGCCAGCAGCTGGACTAGCGGGAGCCAAGAGACCCAGTACTTC